Each of the 14 T cell receptor beta chains below was sequenced from the same sample in a study of blood T cell repertoires in COVID-19. Here immunoSEQ multiplex PCR was the method, and the copy in TCRdb shows in-frame clones only, minus some. The sample yields some 240,000 clones, 75% to 90% seen once. The sequenced sample consisted of peripheral blood. All receptors derive from a man aged 55 to 69 who had recovered from COVID-19.

In the case of this clone: Additional DNA sequences in this sample encode the identical CDR3. The rearrangement uses TRBV18 and TRBJ1-1, with a possible D match to TRBD1 (5 bases). The CDR3 length is 14 residues. Per germline, CDR1 KGHSH and CDR2 LQKENI. With 4 bases removed from V and 3 bases from J, the gap between germline ends came to 12 bases. CDR3: CASSLQGRDTEAFF. The CDR3 coding sequence is TGTGCCAGCTCACTCCAGGGAAGGGACACTGAAGCTTTCTTT.

The chain employs TRBV5-4 and TRBJ2-7; a weak D match, TRBD1 (5 bases). CDR1 is SGHNT, CDR2 YYREEE, per germline (reference sequence). The V gene lost 5 bases and the J gene lost 3 bases, with 15 bases spanning the gap. The length of the CDR3 is 14 residues. The CDR3: CASRPTGLSYEQYF. The CDR3 coding sequence is TGTGCCAGCAGACCAACAGGCCTCAGCTACGAGCAGTACTTC.

This clone was recorded a few times. This chain joins TRBV18 and TRBJ1-1, with D possibly matching TRBD1 (5 bases). Trimming cost V 3 bases and J 1 base, with 9 bases left between them. Germline loops: CDR1 KGHSH, CDR2 LQKENI. The CDR3 contains 14 residues. The CDR3 sequence: CASSPYRRNTEAFF. CDR3 DNA: TGTGCCAGCTCACCTTACAGGCGGAACACTGAAGCTTTCTTT.

The chain carries TRBV5-1 and TRBJ1-4; 7 bases fit TRBD1. This CDR3 has 15 amino acids. Trimming at V came to 2 bases and at J to 4 bases, leaving 5 bases not matched to a gene. Germline V lookup: CDR1 SGHRS, CDR2 YFSETQ. CDR3 protein: CASSLAQGHNEKLFF. The CDR3 nucleotides are TGCGCCAGCAGCTTAGCACAGGGGCATAATGAAAAACTGTTTTTT. Full variable domain (remainder filled in from reference TRBV5-1 and TRBJ1-4): KAGVTQTPRYLIKTRGQQVTLSCSPISGHRSVSWYQQTPGQGLQFLFEYFSETQRNKGNFPGRFSGRQFSNSRSEMNVSTLELGDSALYLCASSLAQGHNEKLFFGSGTQLSVL.

This chain joins TRBV11-2 and TRBJ1-1; D unresolved. Germline lookup yields CDR1 SGHAT and CDR2 FQNNGV. The CDR3 is made up of 15 amino acids. The V gene lost 0 bases and the J gene lost 0 bases, with 8 bases spanning the gap. CDR3: CASSLEGALNTEAFF. DNA for the CDR3: TGTGCCAGCAGCTTAGAAGGAGCCTTGAACACTGAAGCTTTCTTT.

The V and J genes are TRBV3-1 (or the pseudogene TRBV3-2) and TRBJ2-1, with TRBD2 matching over 8 bases. This CDR3 is 16 amino acids long. Germline-derived CDR1 and CDR2 are LGHDT and YNNKEL (reference sequence). V gave up 1 base and J gave up 0 bases; unmatched junction bases: 2. The CDR3 DNA sequence: TGTGCCAGCAGCCAAGTTGCGGGGGGCTCCTACAATGAGCAGTTCTTC. The encoded protein is CASSQVAGGSYNEQFF.

This clone has only a few counts. CDR3 nucleotides: TGTGCCAGCAGAGAACCGGGACAGGGTGGCGAGCAGTACTTC. Encoded protein: CASREPGQGGEQYF. The chain employs TRBV6-1 and TRBJ2-7; 9 nucleotides match TRBD1. The CDR3 length is 14 residues. V trimming: 6 bases; J trimming: 6 bases; junction bases outside the gene matches: 9. Germline V gene sequence: CDR1 MNHNS, CDR2 SASEGT.

The V gene is TRBV18, the J gene TRBJ1-1, with TRBD1 matching over 9 bases. The CDR3 covers 15 residues. V lost 3 bases to trimming and J lost 1 base; unmatched junction nucleotides: 3. In germline, CDR1 is KGHSH, CDR2 LQKENI. CDR3 in DNA: TGTGCCAGCTCACCGGGACAGGGAGGGAACACTGAAGCTTTCTTT. Residues: CASSPGQGGNTEAFF. Combining the CDR3 with reference TRBV18 and TRBJ1-1 gives the whole variable domain NAGVMQNPRHLVRRRGQEARLRCSPMKGHSHVYWYRQLPEEGLKFMVYLQKENIIDESGMPKERFSAEFPKEGPSILRIQQVVRGDSAAYFCASSPGQGGNTEAFFGQGTRLTVV.

This chain connects TRBV18 to TRBJ2-7; perhaps TRBD2 as D (6 bases). V was pared by 3 bases and J by 3 bases, with 9 bases between. There are 13 residues in the CDR3. Germline V CDR1 and CDR2: KGHSH, LQKENI. The CDR3 protein is CASSPGLYYEQYV. The CDR3 DNA sequence: TGTGCCAGCTCACCGGGACTGTACTACGAGCAGTACGTC.

V gene TRBV5-6 combines with J gene TRBJ2-2, with D maybe TRBD1 (5 bases). The CDR3 has 16 residues. Looked up from germline, CDR1 is SGHDT and CDR2 is YYEEEE. The V gene lost 2 bases and the J gene lost 3 bases, with 14 bases spanning the gap. The CDR3 DNA follows: TGTGCCAGCAGCTTCAGCTCACAGGTTTACACCGGGGAGCTGTTTTTT. It encodes CASSFSSQVYTGELFF.

The chain couples TRBV6-5 to TRBJ1-6, with 10 nucleotides matching TRBD1. The CDR3 runs 15 residues. CDR1 and CDR2 (germline): MNHEY, SVGAGI. Losses at the gene ends were 4 bases for V and 7 bases for J; bases not matched to a gene: 4. The CDR3 DNA follows: TGTGCCAGCAGTTTCTTGGGACAGGGGAATTCACCCCTCCACTTT. It specifies CASSFLGQGNSPLHF.

V usage is TRBV18 and J usage is TRBJ1-2; unclear D gene. V lost 6 bases, J lost 2 bases, and 10 bases lay in between. Germline CDR1 KGHSH, CDR2 LQKENI. The CDR3 runs 13 residues. CDR3 DNA sequence: TGTGCCAGCTCCCCGGGGAAGAACTATGGCTACACCTTC. Its translation is CASSPGKNYGYTF.

This clone showed up just a few times. The rearrangement uses TRBV3-1 (or the pseudogene TRBV3-2) and TRBJ1-3; possibly TRBD1 for D (5 bases). Trimming shortened V by 1 base and J by 8 bases, and 12 bases separated the two germline ends. The CDR3 consists of 14 residues. Germline V gene sequence: CDR1 LGHDT, CDR2 YNNKEL (reference sequence). CDR3 in DNA: TGTGCCAGCAGCCAAGTCCAGGAAGGGGACACCATATATTTT. Its protein product is CASSQVQEGDTIYF.

The CDR3 region is CASSSGTGVNIQYF. Written as DNA, the CDR3 is TGTGCCAGCAGCTCCGGGACAGGGGTTAACATTCAGTACTTC. This chain joins TRBV5-4 and TRBJ2-4; TRBD1 matches 10 bases. The germline V gene encodes CDR1 SGHNT and CDR2 YYREEE (reference sequence). J lost 7 bases, V lost 3 bases, and 4 bases had no gene match. The CDR3 runs to 14 residues.